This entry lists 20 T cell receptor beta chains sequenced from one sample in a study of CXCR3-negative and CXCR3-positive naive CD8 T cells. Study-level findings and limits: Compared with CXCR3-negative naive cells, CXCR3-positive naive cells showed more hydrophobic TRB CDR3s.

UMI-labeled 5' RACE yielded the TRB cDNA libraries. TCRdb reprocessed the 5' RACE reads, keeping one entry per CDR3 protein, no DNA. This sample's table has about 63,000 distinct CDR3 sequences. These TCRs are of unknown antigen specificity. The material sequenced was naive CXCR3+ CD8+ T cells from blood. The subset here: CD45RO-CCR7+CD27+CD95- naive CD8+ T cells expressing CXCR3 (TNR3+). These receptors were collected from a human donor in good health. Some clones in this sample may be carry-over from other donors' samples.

The CDR3 here is CTSSFYSSYEQYF. The V and J genes are TRBV5-5 and TRBJ2-7. The CDR3 loop spans 13 amino acids. The germline V gene has CDR1 SGHKS and CDR2 YYEKEE (reference sequence).

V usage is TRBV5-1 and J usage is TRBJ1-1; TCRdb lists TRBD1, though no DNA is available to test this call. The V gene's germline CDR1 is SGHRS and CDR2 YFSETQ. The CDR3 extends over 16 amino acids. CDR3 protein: CASSSDGPTGGTEAFF.

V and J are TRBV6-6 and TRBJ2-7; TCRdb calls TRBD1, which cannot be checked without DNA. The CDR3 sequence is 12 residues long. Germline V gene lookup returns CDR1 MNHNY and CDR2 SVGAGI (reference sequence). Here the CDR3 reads CTSSPTGSEQYF.

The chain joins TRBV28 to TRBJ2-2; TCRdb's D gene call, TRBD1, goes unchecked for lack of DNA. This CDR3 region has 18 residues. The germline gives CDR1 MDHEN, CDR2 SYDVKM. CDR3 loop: CASSPHSRVSDLTGELFF.

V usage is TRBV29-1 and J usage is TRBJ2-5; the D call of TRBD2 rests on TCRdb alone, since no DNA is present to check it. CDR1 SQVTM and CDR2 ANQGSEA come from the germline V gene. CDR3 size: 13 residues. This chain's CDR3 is CSVEGLGEETQYF.

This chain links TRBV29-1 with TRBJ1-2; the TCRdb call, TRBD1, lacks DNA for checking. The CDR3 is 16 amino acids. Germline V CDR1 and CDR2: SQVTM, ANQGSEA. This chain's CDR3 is CSVEAYRTGDPDGYTF.

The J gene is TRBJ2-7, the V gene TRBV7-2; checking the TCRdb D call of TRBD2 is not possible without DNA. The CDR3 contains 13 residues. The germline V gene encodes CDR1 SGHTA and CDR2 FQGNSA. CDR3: CASSLITAGEQYF.

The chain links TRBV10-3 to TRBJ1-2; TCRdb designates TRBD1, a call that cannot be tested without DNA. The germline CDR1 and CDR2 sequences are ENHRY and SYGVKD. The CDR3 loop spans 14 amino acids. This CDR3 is CATPTGLGGDGYTF.

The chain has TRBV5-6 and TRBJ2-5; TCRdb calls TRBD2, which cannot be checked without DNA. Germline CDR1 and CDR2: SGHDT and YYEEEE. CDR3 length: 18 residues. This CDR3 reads CASSLKTSGNFQGETQYF.

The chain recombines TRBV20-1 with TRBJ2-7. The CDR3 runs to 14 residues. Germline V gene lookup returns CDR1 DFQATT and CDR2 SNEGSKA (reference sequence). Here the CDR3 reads CSARDVDGYYEQYF.

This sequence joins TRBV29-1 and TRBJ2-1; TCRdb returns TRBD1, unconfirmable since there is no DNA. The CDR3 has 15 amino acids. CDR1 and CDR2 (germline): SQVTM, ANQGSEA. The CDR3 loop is CSVEFPQGTYNEQFF.

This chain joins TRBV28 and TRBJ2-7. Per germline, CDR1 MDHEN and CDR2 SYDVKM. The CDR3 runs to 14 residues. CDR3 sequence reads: CASSSIISPYEQYF.

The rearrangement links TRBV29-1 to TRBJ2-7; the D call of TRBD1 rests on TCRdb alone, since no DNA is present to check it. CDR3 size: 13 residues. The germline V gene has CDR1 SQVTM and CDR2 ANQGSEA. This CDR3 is CSVPGQGPYEQYF.

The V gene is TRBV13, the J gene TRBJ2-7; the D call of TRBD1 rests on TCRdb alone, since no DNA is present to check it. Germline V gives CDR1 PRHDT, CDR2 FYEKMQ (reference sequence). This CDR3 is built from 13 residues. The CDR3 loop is CASSLGPGLEQYF. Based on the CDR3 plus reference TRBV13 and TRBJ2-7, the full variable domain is AAGVIQSPRHLIKEKRETATLKCYPIPRHDTVYWYQQGPGQDPQFLISFYEKMQSDKGSIPDRFSAQQFSDYHSELNMSSLELGDSALYFCASSLGPGLEQYFGPGTRLTVT.

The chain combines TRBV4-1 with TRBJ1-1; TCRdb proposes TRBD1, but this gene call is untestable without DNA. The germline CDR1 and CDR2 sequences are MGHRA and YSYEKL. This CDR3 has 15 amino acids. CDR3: CASSQDGGANTEAFF.

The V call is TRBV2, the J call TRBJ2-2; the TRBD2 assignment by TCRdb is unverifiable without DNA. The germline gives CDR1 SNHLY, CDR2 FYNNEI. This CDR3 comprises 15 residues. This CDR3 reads CASSEGEGRIGELFF.

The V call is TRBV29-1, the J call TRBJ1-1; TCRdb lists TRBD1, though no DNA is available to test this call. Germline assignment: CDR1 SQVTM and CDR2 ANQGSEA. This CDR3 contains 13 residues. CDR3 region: CSVIGTQNTEAFF.

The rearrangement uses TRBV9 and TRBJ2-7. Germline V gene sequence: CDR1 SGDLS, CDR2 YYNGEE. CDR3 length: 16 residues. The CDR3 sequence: CASSGGGVGGSYEQYF.

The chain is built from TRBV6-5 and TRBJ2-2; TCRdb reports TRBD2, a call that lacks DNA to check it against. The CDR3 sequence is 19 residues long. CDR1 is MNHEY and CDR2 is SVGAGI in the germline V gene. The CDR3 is CASSPREIAGVFKTGELFF.

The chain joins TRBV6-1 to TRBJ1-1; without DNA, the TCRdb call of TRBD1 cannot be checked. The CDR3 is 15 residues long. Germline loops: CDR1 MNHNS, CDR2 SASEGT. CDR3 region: CASSFMGGAGTEAFF.